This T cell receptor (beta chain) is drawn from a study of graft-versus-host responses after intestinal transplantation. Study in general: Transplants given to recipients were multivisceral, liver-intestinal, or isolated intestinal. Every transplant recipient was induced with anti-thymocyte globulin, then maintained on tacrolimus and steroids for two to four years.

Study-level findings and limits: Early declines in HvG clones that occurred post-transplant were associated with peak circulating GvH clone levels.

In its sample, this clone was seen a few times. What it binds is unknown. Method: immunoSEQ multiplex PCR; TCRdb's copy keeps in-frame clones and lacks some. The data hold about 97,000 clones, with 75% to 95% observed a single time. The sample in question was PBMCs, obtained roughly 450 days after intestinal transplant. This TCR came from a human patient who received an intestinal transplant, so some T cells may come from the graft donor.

In nucleotides, the CDR3 is TGTGCCAGCAGTGAGACAGGGGACCCCCTCTCTGGAAACACCATATATTTT. Protein product: CASSETGDPLSGNTIYF. V is TRBV2 and J is TRBJ1-3; 8 positions match TRBD1. The CDR3 is 17 residues long. Looked up from germline, CDR1 is SNHLY and CDR2 is FYNNEI. V shed 3 bases, J shed 0 bases, and the junction held 7 bases outside the gene matches.